This T cell receptor beta chain was documented in a study of cytomegalovirus exposure and HLA in healthy donors. The study ran its PCR with 60 Vbeta and 13 Jbeta primers. The method was immunoSEQ multiplex PCR; TCRdb's version includes in-frame clones alone and lacks a portion of them. The table shows about 86,000 clones, with about 85% occurring only once. The germline V gene has CDR1 MGHRA and CDR2 YSYEKL. The CDR3 extends over 17 amino acids. Trimming left V 3 bases short and J 7 bases short, with 21 bases between. At sampling all donors were nominally healthy, likely with unrecorded immune exposures.

J is TRBJ1-4 and V is TRBV4-1; maybe TRBD1 (6 bases). Source material: PBMCs. This sequence was found in a woman in her 40s in good health and CMV-seropositive. The CDR3 sequence: CASSHWGEGGIGEKLFF. In nucleotides, the CDR3 is TGCGCCAGCAGCCATTGGGGTGAGGGGGGGATAGGTGAAAAACTGTTTTTT.